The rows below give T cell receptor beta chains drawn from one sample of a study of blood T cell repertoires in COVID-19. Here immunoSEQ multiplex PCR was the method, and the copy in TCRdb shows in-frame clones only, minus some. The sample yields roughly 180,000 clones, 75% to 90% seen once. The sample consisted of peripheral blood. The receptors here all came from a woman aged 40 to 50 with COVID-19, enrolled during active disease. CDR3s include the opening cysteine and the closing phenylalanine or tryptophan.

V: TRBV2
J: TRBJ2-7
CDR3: CASRRDRDSYEQYF

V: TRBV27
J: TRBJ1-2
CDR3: CASSPGDRFWMGYTF

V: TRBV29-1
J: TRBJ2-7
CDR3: CSVVIAGGPDEQYF

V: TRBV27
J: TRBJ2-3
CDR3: CASRMDRARTDTQYF

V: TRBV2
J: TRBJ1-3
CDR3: CASEGGTLSGNTIYF

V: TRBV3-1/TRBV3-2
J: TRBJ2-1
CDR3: CASSTIESGRVYNEQFF

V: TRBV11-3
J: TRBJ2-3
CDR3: CASSLGPTEHTQYF

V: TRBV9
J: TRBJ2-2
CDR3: CASTSSLFIQGTGELFF

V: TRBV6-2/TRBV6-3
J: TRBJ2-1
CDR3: CASSYLRLGVGNEQFF

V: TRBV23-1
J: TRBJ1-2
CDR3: CARAMFQGAKEYGYTF

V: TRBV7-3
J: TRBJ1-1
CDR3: CASSLSPGTAGTEAFF

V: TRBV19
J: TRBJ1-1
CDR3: CASRTGNMNTEAFF

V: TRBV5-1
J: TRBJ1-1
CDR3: CASSLWQGAPNTEAFF

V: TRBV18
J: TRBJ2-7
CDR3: CASSPLGGTGVSYEQYF

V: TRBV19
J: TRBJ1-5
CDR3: CASSWPGQGHQPQHF

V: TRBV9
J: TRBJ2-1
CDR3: CASTSPGDNEQFF

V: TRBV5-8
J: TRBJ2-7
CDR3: CASSPKVGTATYEQYF

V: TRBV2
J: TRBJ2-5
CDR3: CASKRETQYF

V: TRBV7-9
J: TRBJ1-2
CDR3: CASSPSQAGKNYGYTF

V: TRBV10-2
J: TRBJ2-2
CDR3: CASSDNRGVGTGELFF

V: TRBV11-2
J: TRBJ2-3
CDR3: CASSLRLAGGQDTQYF

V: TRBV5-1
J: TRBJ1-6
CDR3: CASRDPRVRSPLHF

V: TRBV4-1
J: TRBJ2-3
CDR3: CASSHGTSDVTDTQYF

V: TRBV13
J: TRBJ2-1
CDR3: CASSLGGDEQFF

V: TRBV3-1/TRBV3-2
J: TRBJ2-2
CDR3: CASSRRSKGPTGELFF

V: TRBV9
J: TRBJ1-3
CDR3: CASRRGQAGNTIYF

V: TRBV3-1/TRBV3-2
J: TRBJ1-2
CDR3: CASSLTTYGYTF

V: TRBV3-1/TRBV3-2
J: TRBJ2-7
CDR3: CASSHTSGSYEQYF

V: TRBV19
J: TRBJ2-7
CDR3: CATGDRGNEQYF

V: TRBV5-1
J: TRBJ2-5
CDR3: CASSFQGIQETQYF

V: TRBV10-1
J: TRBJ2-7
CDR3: CASSEIRQGADEQYF

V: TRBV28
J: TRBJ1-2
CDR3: CASSWGGLRGTF

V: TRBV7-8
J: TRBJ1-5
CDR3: CASSALTGEEEPQHF

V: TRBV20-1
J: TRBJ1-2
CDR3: CSAQGAHGYTF

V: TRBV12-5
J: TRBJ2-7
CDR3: CASGPGTGQNGIYEQYF

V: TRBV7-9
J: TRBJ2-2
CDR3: CASSSPVLAGPNTGELFF

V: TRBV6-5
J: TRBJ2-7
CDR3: CASRKSGSAAYEQYF

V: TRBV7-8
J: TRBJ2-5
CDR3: CASSSVDSQETQYF

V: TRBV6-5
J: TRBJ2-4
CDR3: CASVFGGIAKNIQYF

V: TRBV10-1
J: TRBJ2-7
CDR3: CASSKLAGGRDEQYF

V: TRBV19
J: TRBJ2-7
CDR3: CASSIGRDTYEQYF

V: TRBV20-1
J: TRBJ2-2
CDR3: CSASKQGANTGELFF

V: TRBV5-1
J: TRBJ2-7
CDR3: CASSLESAGYEQYF

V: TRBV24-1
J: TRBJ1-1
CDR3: CATSDLQGQNTEAFF

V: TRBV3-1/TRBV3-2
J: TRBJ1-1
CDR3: CASSQDSLKPTEAFF

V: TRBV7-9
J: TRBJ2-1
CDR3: CASSLGRLAPYNEQFF

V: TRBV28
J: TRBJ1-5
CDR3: CASIGGRQPQHF

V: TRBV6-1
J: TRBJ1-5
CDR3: CASSEALRGNQPQHF

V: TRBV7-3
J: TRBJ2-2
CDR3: CASSLGLAGVKGGELFF

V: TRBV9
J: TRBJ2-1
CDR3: CASSSGQGAGYEQFF

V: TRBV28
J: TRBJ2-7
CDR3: CASRGRLYEQYF

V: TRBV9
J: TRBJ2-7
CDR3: CASATGTSYEQYF

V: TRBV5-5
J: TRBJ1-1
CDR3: CASSSGQGAIVGAEAFF

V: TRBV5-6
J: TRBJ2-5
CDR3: CASSLYLQETQYF

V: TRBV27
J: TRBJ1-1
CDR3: CASSLRAALHMNTEAFF

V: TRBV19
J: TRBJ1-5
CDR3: CASSTTGSAYQPQHF

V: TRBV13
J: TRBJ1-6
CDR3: CASSESLRQGDLTPTYSPLHF

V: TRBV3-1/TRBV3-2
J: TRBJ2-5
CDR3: CASSRAGETQYF

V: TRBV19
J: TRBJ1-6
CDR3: CASSVVGGGDSPLHF

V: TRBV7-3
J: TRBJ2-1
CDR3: CASSPRLAGVTEQFF